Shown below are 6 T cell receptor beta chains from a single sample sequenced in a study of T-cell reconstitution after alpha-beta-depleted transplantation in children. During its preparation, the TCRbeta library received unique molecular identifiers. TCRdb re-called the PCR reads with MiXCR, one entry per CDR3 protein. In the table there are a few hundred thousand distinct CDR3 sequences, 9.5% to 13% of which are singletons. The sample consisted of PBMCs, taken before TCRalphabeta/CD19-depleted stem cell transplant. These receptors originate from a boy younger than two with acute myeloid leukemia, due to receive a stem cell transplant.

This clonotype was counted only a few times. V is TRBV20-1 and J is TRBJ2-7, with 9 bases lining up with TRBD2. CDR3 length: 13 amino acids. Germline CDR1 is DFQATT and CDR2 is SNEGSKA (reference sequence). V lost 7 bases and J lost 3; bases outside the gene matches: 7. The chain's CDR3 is CSGGRLADYEQYF. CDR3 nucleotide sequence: TGCAGTGGGGGGAGACTAGCGGACTACGAGCAGTACTTC.

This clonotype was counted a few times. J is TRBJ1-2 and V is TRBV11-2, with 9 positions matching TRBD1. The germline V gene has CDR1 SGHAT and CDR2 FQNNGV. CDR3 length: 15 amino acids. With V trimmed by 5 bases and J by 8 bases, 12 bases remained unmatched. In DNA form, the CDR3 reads TGTGCCAGCAGCCCGGGACAGGGAACGGGCGACGGCTACACCTTC. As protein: CASSPGQGTGDGYTF.

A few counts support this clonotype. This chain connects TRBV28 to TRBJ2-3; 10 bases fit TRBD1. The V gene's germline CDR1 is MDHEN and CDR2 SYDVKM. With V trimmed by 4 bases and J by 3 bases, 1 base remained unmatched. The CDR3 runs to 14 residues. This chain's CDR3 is CASSSGQGTDTQYF. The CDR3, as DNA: TGTGCCAGCAGTTCGGGACAGGGGACAGATACGCAGTATTTT.

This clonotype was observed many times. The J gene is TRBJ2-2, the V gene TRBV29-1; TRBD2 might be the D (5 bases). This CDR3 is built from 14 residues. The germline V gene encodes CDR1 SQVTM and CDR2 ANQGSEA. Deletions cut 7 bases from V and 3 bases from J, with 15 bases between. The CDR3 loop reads CSADDTEDTGELFF. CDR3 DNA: TGCAGCGCAGATGACACGGAGGACACCGGGGAGCTGTTTTTT.

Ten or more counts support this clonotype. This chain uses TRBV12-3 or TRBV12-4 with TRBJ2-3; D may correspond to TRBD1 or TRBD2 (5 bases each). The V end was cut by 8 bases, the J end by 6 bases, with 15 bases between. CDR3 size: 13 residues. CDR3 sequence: CASGEGRDDTQYF. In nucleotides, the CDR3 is TGTGCCAGCGGTGAGGGGCGAGACGATACGCAGTATTTT.

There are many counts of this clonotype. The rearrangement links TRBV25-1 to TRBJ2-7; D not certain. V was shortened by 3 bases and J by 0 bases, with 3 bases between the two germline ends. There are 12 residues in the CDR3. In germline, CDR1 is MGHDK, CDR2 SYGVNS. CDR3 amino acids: CASSEASYEQYF. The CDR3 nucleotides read TGTGCCAGCAGTGAGGCCTCCTACGAGCAGTACTTC.